This T cell receptor beta chain originates from a study of blood T cell repertoires in COVID-19. The wider study: The study drew acute and convalescent COVID-19 samples from the United States, Italy and Spain. T cells, B-cell-depleted T cells, or PBMCs provided the cDNA or gDNA that served as material.

Original processing notes: Using reference gene primer amplification, nucleated cell counts were estimated. The method was immunoSEQ multiplex PCR; TCRdb's version includes in-frame clones alone and lacks a portion of them. The V and J calls and clone size were taken over from that table, and D and trimming were inferred from the DNA. The table records about 43,000 clones, 85% to 90% of them present only once. This clone appeared a single time. Germline loops: CDR1 LGHDT, CDR2 YNNKEL (reference sequence). The V segment lost 4 bases and the J segment 4 bases; nucleotides outside the gene matches: 6. The CDR3 extends over 16 amino acids.

V gene TRBV3-1 (or the pseudogene TRBV3-2) combines with J gene TRBJ2-6; 8 nucleotides align to TRBD1. Sequencing used peripheral blood. The clonotype originates from a human donor in a cohort sampled during active COVID-19. The CDR3 nucleotides are TGTGCCAGCAGCCTGACAGGGGCATCGGGGGCCAACGTCCTGACTTTC. Translating it yields CASSLTGASGANVLTF.